Below, one T cell receptor (beta chain) is given with its context. Its specificity is unknown. These data belong to a study of cytomegalovirus exposure and HLA in healthy donors. The primer mix had 60 Vbeta and 13 Jbeta primers. The table came from immunoSEQ multiplex PCR; TCRdb's copy has only in-frame clones and leaves some out. The sample contains around 110,000 clones, almost 70% of which appear only once. Broader study findings: Using a false discovery rate of 0.05, a later analysis showed that about 16,000 TCR beta sequences were associated with HLA alleles. The study listed 164 cytomegalovirus-associated TCR beta chains.

The V end was cut by 3 bases, the J end by 2 bases, with 11 bases between. This CDR3 is 15 amino acids long. Per the germline V gene, CDR1 is SGDLS and CDR2 is YYNGEE. The chain combines TRBV9 with TRBJ1-4; D is possibly TRBD1 (6 bases). Sequencing was performed on PBMCs. The receptor was derived from a man aged 30 to 39 in good health and CMV-seropositive. The CDR3 here is CASSAQTGTNEKLFF. CDR3 DNA: TGTGCCAGCAGCGCACAGACAGGCACTAATGAAAAACTGTTTTTT.